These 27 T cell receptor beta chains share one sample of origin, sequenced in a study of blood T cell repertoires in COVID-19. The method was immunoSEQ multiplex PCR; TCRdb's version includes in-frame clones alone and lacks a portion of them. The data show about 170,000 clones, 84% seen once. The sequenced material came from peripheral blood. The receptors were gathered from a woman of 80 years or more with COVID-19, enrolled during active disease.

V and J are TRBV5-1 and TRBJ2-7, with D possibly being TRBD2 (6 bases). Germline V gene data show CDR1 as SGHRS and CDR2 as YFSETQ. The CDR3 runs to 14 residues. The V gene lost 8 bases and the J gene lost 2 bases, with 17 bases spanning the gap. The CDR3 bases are TGCGCCAGTAAGGGGCGTAGCGGAACCTACGAGCAGTACTTC. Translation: CASKGRSGTYEQYF. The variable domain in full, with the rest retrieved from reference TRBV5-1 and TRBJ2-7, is KAGVTQTPRYLIKTRGQQVTLSCSPISGHRSVSWYQQTPGQGLQFLFEYFSETQRNKGNFPGRFSGRQFSNSRSEMNVSTLELGDSALYLCASKGRSGTYEQYFGPGTRLTVT.

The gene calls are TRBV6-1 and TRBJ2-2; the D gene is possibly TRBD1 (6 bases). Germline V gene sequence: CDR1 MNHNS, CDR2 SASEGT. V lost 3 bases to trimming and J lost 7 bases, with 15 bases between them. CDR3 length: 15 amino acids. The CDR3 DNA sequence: TGTGCCAGCAGTGAGTTCCCAGGGGCGAGCGGGGAGCTGTTTTTT. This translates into CASSEFPGASGELFF.

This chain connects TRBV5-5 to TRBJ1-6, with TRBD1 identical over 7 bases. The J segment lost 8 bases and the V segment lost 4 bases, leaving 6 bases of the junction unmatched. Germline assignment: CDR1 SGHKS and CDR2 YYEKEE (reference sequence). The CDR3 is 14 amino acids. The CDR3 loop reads CASSRQGVYSPLHF. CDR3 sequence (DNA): TGTGCCAGCAGCCGGCAGGGGGTTTATTCACCCCTCCACTTT.

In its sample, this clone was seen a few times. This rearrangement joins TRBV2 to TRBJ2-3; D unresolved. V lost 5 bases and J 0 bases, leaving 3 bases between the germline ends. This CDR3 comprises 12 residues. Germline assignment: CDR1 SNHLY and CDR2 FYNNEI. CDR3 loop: CASSSSTDTQYF. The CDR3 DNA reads TGTGCCAGCAGTTCTAGCACAGATACGCAGTATTTT.

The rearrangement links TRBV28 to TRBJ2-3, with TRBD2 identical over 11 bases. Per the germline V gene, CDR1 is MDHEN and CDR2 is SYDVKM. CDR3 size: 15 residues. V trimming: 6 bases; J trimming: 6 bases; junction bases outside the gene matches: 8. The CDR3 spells CASRILAGGWDTQYF. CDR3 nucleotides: TGTGCCAGCAGAATATTAGCGGGAGGGTGGGATACGCAGTATTTT.

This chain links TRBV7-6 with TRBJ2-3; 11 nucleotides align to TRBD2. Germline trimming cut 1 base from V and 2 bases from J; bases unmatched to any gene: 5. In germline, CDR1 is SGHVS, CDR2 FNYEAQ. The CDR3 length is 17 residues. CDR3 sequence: CASSLGASGGTTDTQYF. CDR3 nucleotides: TGTGCCAGCAGCTTAGGGGCTAGCGGGGGGACCACAGATACGCAGTATTTT.

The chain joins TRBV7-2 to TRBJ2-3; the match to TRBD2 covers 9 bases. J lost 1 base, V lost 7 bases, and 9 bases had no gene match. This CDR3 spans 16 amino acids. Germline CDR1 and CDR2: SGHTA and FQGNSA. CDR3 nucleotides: TGTGCCAGCAAGAAAGGAGCGGGGGGCCGCACAGATACGCAGTATTTT. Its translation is CASKKGAGGRTDTQYF.

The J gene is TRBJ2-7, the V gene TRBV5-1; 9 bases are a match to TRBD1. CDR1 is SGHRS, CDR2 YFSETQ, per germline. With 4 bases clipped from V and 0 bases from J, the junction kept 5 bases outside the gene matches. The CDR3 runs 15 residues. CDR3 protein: CASSPRDRVSYEQYF. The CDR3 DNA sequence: TGCGCCAGCAGCCCACGGGACAGGGTCTCCTACGAGCAGTACTTC.

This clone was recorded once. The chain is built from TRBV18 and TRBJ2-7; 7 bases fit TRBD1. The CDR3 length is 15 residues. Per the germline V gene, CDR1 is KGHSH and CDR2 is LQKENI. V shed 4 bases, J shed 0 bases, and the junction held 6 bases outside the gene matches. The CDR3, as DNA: TGTGCCAGCTCACTATACCGGGACAGCTCCTACGAGCAGTACTTC. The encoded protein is CASSLYRDSSYEQYF. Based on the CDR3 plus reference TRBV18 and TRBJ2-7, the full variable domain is NAGVMQNPRHLVRRRGQEARLRCSPMKGHSHVYWYRQLPEEGLKFMVYLQKENIIDESGMPKERFSAEFPKEGPSILRIQQVVRGDSAAYFCASSLYRDSSYEQYFGPGTRLTVT.

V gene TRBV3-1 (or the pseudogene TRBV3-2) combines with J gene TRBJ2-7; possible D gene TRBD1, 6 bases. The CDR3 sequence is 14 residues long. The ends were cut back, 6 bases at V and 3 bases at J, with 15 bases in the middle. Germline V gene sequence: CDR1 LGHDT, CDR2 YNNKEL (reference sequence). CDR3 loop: CASSKWQGRYEQYF. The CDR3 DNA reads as TGTGCCAGCAGTAAATGGCAGGGGCGCTACGAGCAGTACTTC.

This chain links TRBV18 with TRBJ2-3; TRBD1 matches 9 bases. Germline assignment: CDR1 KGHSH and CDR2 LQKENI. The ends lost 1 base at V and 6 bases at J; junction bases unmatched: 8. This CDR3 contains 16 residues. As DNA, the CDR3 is TGTGCCAGCTCACCACTACAGGGGGCGTCATCGGATACGCAGTATTTT. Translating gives CASSPLQGASSDTQYF.

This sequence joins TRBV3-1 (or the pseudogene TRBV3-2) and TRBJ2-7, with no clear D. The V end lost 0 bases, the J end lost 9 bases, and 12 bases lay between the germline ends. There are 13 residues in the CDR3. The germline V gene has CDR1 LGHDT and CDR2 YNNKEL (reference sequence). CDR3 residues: CASSQDNCGGQYF. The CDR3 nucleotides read TGTGCCAGCAGCCAAGATAATTGCGGCGGGCAGTACTTC.

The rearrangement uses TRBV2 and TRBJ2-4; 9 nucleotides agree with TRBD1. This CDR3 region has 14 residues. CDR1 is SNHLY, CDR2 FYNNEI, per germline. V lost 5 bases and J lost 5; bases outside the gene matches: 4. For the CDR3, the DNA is TGTGCCAGCAGTAAGGACAGGGGCGAAAACATTCAGTACTTC. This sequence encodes CASSKDRGENIQYF. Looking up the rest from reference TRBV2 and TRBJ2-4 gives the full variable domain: EPEVTQTPSHQVTQMGQEVILRCVPISNHLYFYWYRQILGQKVEFLVSFYNNEISEKSEIFDDQFSVERPDGSNFTLKIRSTKLEDSAMYFCASSKDRGENIQYFGAGTRLSVL.

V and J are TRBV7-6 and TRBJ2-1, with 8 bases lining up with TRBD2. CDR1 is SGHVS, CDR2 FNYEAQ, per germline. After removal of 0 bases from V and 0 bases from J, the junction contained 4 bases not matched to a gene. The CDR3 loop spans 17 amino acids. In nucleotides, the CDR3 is TGTGCCAGCAGCTTAGCGAGCGGGGGAAGCTCCTACAATGAGCAGTTCTTC. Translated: CASSLASGGSSYNEQFF. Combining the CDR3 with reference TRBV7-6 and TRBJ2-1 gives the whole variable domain GAGVSQSPRYKVTKRGQDVALRCDPISGHVSLYWYRQALGQGPEFLTYFNYEAQQDKSGLPNDRFSAERPEGSISTLTIQRTEQRDSAMYRCASSLASGGSSYNEQFFGPGTRLTVL.

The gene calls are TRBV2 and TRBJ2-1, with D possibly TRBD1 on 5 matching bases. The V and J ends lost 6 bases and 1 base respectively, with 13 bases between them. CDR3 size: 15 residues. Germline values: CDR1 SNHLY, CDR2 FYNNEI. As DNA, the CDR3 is TGTGCCAGCAGCGACACACAGGTTTCCTACAATGAGCAGTTCTTC. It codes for CASSDTQVSYNEQFF.

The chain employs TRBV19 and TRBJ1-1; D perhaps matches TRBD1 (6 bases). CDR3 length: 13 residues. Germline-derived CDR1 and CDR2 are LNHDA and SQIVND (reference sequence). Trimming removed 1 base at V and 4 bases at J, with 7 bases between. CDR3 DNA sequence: TGTGCCAGTAGTATAGGAGGGGGCACTGAAGCTTTCTTT. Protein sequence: CASSIGGGTEAFF.

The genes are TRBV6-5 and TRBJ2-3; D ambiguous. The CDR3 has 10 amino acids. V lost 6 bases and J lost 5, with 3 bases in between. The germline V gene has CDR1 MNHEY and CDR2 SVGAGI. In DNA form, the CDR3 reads TGTGCCAGCAGCGTAGATACGCAGTATTTT. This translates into CASSVDTQYF.

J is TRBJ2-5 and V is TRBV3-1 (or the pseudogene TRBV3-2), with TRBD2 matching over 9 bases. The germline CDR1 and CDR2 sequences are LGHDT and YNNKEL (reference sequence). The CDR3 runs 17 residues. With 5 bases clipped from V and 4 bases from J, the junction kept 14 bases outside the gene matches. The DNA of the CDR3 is TGTGCCAGCAGCTGGCTACTAGCGGGCGGGCTTGTAGAGACCCAGTACTTC. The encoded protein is CASSWLLAGGLVETQYF.

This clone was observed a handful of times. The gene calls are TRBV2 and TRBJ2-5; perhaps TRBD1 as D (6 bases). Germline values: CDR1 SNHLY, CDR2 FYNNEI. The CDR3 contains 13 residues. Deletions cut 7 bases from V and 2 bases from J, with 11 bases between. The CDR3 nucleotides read TGTGCCAGCACTGGACAGTTACAAGAGACCCAGTACTTC. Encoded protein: CASTGQLQETQYF.

CDR3 in amino acids: CASSDATDYGYTF. The CDR3 bases are TGTGCCAGCAGCGACGCGACAGACTATGGCTACACCTTC. The chain is built from TRBV3-1 (or the pseudogene TRBV3-2) and TRBJ1-2; D is possibly TRBD1 (5 bases). This CDR3 is 13 amino acids long. V lost 5 bases and J lost 3, with 10 bases in between. Germline CDR1 reads LGHDT; CDR2 reads YNNKEL (reference sequence).

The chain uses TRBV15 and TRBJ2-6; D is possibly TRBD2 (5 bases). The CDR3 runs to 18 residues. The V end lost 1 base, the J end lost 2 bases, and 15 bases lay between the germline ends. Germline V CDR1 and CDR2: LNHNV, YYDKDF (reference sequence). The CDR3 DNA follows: TGTGCCACCAGCAGAGCCGGACCCGGAGGCGCTGGGGCCAACGTCCTGACTTTC. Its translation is CATSRAGPGGAGANVLTF. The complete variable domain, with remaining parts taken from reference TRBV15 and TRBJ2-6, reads DAMVIQNPRYQVTQFGKPVTLSCSQTLNHNVMYWYQQKSSQAPKLLFHYYDKDFNNEADTPDNFQSRRPNTSFCFLDIRSPGLGDTAMYLCATSRAGPGGAGANVLTFGAGSRLTVL.

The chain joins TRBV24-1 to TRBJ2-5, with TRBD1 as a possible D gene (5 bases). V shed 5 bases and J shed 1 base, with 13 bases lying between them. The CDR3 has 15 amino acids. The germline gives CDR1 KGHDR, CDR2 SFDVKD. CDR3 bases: TGTGCCACCAGTGGAAGAGACAGCTTCCAAGAGACCCAGTACTTC. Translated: CATSGRDSFQETQYF.

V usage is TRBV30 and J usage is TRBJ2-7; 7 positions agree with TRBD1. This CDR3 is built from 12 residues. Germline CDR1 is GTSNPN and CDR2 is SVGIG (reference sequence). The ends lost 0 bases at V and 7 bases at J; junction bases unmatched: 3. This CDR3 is CAWSVGRGEQYF. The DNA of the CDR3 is TGTGCCTGGAGTGTCGGCAGGGGGGAGCAGTACTTC.

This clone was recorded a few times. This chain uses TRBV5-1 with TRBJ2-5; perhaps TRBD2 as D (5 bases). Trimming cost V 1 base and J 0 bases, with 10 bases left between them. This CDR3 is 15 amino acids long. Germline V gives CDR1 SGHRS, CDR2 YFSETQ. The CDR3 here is CASSLTGLYQETQYF. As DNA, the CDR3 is TGCGCCAGCAGCTTGACGGGATTGTACCAAGAGACCCAGTACTTC.

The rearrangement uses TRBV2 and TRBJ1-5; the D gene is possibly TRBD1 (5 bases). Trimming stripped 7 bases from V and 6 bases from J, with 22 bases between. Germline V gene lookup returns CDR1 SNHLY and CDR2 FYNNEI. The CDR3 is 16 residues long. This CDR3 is CASTKTRGQGGQPQHF. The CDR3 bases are TGTGCCAGCACCAAAACCCGTGGGCAGGGAGGTCAGCCCCAGCATTTT.

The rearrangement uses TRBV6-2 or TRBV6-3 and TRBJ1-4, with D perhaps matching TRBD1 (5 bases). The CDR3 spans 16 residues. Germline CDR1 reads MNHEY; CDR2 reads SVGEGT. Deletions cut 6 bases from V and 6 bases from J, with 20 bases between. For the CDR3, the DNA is TGTGCCAGCAGCTTTCCCCGACGGGGGGGGGATGAAAAACTGTTTTTT. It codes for CASSFPRRGGDEKLFF.

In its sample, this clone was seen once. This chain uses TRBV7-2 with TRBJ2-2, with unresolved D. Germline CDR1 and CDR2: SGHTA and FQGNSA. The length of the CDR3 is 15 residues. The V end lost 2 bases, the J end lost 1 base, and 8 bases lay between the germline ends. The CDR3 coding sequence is TGTGCCAGCAGCTTACGGGTCAAGAACACCGGGGAGCTGTTTTTT. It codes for CASSLRVKNTGELFF.